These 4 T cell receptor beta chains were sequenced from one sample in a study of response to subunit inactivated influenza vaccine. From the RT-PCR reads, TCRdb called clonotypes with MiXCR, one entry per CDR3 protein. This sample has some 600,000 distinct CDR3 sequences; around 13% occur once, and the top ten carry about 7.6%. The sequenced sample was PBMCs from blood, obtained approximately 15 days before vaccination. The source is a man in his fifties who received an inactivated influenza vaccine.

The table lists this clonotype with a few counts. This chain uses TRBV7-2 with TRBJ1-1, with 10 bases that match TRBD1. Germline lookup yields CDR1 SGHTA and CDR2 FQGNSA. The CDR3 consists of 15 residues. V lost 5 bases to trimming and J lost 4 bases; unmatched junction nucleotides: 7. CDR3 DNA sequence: TGTGCCAGCAGCCCACGGACAGGGGGTCCCACTGAAGCTTTCTTT. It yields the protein CASSPRTGGPTEAFF.

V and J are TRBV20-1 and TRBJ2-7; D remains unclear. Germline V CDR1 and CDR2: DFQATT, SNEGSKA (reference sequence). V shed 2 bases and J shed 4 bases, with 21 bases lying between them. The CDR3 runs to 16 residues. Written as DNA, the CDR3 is TGCAGTGCTAGAATTTTTCCCGGCCAGAGTCTTTACGAGCAGTACTTC. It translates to CSARIFPGQSLYEQYF.

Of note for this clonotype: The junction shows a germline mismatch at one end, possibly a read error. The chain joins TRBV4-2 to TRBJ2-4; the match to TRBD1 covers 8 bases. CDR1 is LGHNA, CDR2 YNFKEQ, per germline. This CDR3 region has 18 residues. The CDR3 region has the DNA TGTGCCAGCACCCAAGATGGGGACAGGTCTCTAGCCAAAAACATTCAGTACTTC. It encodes CASTQDGDRSLAKNIQYF.

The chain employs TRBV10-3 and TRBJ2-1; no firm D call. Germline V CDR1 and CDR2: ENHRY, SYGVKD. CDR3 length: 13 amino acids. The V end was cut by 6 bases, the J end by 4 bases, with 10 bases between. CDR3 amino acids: CAISPELYNEQFF. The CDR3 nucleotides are TGTGCCATCAGCCCCGAGCTGTACAATGAGCAGTTCTTC.